This T cell receptor beta chain derives from a study of blood T cell repertoires in COVID-19. The repertoire was sequenced with immunoSEQ multiplex PCR; TCRdb's copy has only in-frame clones and lacks some. Of 160,000 or so clones in the sample, 70% to 90% are singletons; the top ten hold less than 3%. The CDR3 length is 15 residues. Germline V lookup: CDR1 SGHAT, CDR2 FQNNGV. V was shortened by 0 bases and J by 5 bases, with 13 bases between the two germline ends. The chain links TRBV11-2 to TRBJ1-1; D unclear. The sequence came from a man aged 55 to 70 with acute or convalescent COVID-19. Sequenced: peripheral blood. The CDR3 region has the DNA TGTGCCAGCAGCTTAGATCACGGGAGTGGGACTGAAGCTTTCTTT. As protein: CASSLDHGSGTEAFF.